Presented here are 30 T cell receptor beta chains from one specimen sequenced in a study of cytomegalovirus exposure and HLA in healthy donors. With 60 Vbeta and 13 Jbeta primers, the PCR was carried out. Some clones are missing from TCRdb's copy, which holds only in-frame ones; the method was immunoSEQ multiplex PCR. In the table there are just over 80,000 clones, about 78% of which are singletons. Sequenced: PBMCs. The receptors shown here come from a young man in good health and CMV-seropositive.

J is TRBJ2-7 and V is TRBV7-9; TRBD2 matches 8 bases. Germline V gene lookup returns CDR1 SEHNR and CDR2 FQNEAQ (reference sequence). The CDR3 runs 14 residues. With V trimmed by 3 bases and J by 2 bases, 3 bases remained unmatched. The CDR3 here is CASSLETSAYEQYF. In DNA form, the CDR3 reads TGTGCCAGCAGCTTGGAGACTAGCGCCTACGAGCAGTACTTC. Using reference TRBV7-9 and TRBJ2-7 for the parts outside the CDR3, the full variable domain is DTGVSQNPRHKITKRGQNVTFRCDPISEHNRLYWYRQTLGQGPEFLTYFQNEAQLEKSRLLSDRFSAERPKGSFSTLEIQRTEQGDSAMYLCASSLETSAYEQYFGPGTRLTVT.

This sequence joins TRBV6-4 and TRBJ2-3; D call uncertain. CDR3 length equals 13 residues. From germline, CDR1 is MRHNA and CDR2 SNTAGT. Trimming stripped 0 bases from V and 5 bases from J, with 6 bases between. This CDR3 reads CASSDSEIDTQYF. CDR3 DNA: TGTGCCAGCAGTGACTCGGAGATAGATACGCAGTATTTT.

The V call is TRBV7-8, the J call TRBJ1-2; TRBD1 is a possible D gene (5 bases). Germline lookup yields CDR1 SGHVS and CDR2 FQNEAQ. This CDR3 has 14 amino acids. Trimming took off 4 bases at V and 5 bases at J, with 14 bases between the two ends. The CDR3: CASSWGGFGYGYTF. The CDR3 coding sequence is TGTGCCAGCAGCTGGGGGGGATTCGGATATGGCTACACCTTC. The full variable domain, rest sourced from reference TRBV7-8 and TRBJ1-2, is GAGVSQSPRYKVAKRGQDVALRCDPISGHVSLFWYQQALGQGPEFLTYFQNEAQLDKSGLPSDRFFAERPEGSVSTLKIQRTQQEDSAVYLCASSWGGFGYGYTFGSGTRLTVV.

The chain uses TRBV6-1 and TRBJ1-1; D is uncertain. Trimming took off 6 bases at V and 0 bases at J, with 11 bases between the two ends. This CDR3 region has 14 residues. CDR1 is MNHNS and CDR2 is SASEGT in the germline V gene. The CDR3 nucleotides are TGTGCCAGCAGCCCCGGCGGTCTGAACACTGAAGCTTTCTTT. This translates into CASSPGGLNTEAFF.

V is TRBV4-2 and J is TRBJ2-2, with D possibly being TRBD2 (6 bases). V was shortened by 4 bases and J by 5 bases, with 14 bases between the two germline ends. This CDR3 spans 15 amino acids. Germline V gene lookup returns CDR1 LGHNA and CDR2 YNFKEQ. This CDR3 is CASSRGLTKTGELFF. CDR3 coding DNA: TGTGCCAGCAGCCGGGGACTCACTAAAACCGGGGAGCTGTTTTTT.

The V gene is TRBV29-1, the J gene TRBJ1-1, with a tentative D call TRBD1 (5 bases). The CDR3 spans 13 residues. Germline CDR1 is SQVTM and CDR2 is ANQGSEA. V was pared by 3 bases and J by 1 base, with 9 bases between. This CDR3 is CSVERQQNTEAFF. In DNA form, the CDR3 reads TGCAGCGTTGAGCGACAGCAGAACACTGAAGCTTTCTTT.

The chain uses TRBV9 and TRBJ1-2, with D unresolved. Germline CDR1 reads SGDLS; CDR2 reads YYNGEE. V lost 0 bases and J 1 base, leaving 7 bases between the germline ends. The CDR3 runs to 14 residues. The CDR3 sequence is CASSVVAVNYGYTF. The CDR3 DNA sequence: TGTGCCAGCAGCGTAGTAGCAGTTAACTATGGCTACACCTTC.

CDR3 sequence reads: CSVELAGYEQYF. The CDR3 region has the DNA TGCAGCGTTGAACTAGCGGGGTACGAGCAGTACTTC. The chain uses TRBV29-1 and TRBJ2-7; 9 nucleotides line up with TRBD2. J gave up 4 bases and V 2 bases, and 0 bases lay outside the gene matches. The CDR3 is 12 residues long. Germline V gene data show CDR1 as SQVTM and CDR2 as ANQGSEA.

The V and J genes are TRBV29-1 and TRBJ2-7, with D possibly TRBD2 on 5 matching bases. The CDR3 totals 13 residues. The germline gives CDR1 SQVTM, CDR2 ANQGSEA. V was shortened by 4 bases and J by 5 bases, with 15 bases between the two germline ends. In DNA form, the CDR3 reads TGCAGCGTTGGTGAAGGGTCCGGGGACGAGCAGTACTTC. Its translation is CSVGEGSGDEQYF.

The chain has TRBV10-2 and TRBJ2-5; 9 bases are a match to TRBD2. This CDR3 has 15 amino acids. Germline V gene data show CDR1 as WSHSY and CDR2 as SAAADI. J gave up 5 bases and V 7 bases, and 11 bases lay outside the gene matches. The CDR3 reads CASTPVMAGGETQYF. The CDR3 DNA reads TGCGCCAGCACCCCAGTTATGGCGGGAGGGGAGACCCAGTACTTC.

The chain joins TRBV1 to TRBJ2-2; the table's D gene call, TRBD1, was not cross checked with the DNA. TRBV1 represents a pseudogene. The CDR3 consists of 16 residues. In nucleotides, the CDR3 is TGCACCAGCAGCCGGACCGGACACTGGTTCATCGGGGAGCTGTTTTTT. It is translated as CTSSRTGHWFIGELFF.

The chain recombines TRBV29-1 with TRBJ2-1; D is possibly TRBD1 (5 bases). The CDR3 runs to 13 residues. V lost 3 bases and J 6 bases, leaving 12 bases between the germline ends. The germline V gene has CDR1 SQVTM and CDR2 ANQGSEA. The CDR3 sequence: CSVDVTAFNEQFF. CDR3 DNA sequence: TGCAGCGTTGACGTGACAGCCTTCAATGAGCAGTTCTTC.

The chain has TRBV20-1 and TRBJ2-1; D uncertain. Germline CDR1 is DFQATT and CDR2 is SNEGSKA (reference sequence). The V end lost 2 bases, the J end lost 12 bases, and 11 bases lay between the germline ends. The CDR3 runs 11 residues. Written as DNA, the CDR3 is TGCAGTGCTAGATCGCTAGTTGTGCAGTTCTTC. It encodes CSARSLVVQFF.

The CDR3 region has the DNA TGTGCCAGCAGTCCTCGGACAGGCTATGGCTACACCTTC. Its translation: CASSPRTGYGYTF. V gene TRBV6-5 combines with J gene TRBJ1-2; 7 bases are a match to TRBD1. V shed 5 bases, J shed 4 bases, and the junction held 4 bases outside the gene matches. This CDR3 region has 13 residues. Germline lookup yields CDR1 MNHEY and CDR2 SVGAGI.

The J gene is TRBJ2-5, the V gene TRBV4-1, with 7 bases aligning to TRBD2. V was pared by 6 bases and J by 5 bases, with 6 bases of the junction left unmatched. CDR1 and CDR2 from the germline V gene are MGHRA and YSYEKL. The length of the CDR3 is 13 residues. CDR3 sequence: CASSRTRTETQYF. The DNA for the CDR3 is TGCGCCAGCAGTCGGACTAGGACGGAGACCCAGTACTTC.

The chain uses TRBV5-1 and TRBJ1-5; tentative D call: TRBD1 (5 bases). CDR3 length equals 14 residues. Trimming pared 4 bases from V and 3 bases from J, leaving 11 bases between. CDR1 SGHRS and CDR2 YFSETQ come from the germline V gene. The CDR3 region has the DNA TGCGCCAGCAGCCCCGACAGCCTCAATCAGCCCCAGCATTTT. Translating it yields CASSPDSLNQPQHF.

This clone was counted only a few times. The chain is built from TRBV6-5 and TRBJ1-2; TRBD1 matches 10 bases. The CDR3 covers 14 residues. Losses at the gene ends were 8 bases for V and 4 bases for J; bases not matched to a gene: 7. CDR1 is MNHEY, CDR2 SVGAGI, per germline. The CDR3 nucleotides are TGTGCCAGCGGAGGGACAGGGGATTTCTATGGCTACACCTTC. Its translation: CASGGTGDFYGYTF.

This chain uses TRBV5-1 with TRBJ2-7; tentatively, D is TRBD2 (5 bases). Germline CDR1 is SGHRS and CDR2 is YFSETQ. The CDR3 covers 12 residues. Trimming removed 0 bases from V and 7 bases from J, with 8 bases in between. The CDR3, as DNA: TGCGCCAGCAGCTTGGCGGGGAGAGAGCAGTACTTC. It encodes CASSLAGREQYF.

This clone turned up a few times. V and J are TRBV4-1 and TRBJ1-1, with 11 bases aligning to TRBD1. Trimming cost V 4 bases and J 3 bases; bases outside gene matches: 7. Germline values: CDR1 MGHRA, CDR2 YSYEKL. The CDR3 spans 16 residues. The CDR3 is CASSPVGDRGDTEAFF. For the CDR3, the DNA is TGCGCCAGCAGCCCAGTGGGGGACAGGGGGGACACTGAAGCTTTCTTT.

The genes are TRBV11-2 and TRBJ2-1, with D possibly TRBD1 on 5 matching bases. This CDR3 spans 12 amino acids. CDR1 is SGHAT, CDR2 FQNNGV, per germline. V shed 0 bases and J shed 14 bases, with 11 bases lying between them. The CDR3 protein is CASSLDPGKEFF. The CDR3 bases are TGTGCCAGCAGCTTAGATCCAGGGAAGGAGTTCTTC.

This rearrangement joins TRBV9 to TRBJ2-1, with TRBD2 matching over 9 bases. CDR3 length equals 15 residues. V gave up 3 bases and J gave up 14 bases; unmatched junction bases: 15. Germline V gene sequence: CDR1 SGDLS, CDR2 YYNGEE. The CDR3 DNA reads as TGTGCCAGCAGCGCAGGGGCTAGCGGGGTGAAGGTCGAGTTCTTC. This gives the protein CASSAGASGVKVEFF.

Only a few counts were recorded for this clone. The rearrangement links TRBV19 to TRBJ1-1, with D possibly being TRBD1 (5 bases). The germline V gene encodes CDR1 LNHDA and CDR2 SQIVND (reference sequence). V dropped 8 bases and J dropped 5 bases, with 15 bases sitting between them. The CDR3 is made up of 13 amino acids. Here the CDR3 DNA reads TGTGCCAGTCGAAAGTTGGAGGGGACTGAAGCTTTCTTT. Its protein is CASRKLEGTEAFF.

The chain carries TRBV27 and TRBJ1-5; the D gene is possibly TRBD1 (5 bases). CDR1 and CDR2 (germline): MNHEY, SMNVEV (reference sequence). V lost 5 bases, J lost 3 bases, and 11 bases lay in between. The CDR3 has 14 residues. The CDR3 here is CASSPQGSNQPQHF. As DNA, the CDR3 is TGTGCCAGCAGTCCGCAGGGATCCAATCAGCCCCAGCATTTT.

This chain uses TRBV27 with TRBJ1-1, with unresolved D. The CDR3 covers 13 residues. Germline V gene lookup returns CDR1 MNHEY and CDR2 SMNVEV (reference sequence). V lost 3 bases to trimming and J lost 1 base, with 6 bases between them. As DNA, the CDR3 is TGTGCCAGCAGTTTGCGGGAGAACACTGAAGCTTTCTTT. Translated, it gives CASSLRENTEAFF.

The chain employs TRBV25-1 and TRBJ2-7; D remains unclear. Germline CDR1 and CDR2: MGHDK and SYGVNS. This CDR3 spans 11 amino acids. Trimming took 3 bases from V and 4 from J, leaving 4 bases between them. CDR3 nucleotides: TGTGCCAGCAGTGATTCGTACGAGCAGTACTTC. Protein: CASSDSYEQYF.

DNA for the CDR3: TGCGCCAGCAGCCGGAGGTTTTCCGACACTGAAGCTTTCTTT. It is translated as CASSRRFSDTEAFF. V and J are TRBV4-1 and TRBJ1-1; no clear D. CDR1 and CDR2 from the germline V gene are MGHRA and YSYEKL. CDR3 size: 14 residues. Trimming stripped 4 bases from V and 3 bases from J, with 12 bases between.

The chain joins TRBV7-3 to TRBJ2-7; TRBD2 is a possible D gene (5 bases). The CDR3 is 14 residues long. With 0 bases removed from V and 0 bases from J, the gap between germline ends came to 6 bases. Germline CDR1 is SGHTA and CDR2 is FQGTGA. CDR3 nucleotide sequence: TGTGCCAGCAGCTTAACGCGGGCCTCCTACGAGCAGTACTTC. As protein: CASSLTRASYEQYF.

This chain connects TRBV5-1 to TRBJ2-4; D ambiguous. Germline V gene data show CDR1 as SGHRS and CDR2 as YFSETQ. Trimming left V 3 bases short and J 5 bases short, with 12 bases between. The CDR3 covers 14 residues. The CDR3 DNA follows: TGCGCCAGCAGCTACGGGTCCACACAAAACATTCAGTACTTC. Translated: CASSYGSTQNIQYF.

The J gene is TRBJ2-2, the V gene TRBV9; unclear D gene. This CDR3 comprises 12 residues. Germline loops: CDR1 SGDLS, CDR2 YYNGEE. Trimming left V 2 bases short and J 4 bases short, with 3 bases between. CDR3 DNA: TGTGCCAGCAGCGTGAGCACCGGGGAGCTGTTTTTT. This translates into CASSVSTGELFF. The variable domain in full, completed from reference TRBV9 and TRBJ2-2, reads DSGVTQTPKHLITATGQRVTLRCSPRSGDLSVYWYQQSLDQGLQFLIQYYNGEERAKGNILERFSAQQFPDLHSELNLSSLELGDSALYFCASSVSTGELFFGEGSRLTVL.

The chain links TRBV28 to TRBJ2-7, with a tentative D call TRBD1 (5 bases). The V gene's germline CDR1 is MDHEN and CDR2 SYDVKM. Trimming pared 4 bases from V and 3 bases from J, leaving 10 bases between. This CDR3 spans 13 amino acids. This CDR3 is CASSSRTFYEQYF. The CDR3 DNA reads TGTGCCAGCAGTTCTCGGACATTCTACGAGCAGTACTTC.